This record covers a single TCR beta chain. The record originates from a study of blood T cell repertoires in COVID-19. The CDR3 runs to 13 residues. CDR1 SGHAT and CDR2 FQNNGV come from the germline V gene. Unmatched junction bases numbered 7, after V lost 5 bases and J lost 9 bases. Libraries were prepared by immunoSEQ multiplex PCR; TCRdb keeps only in-frame clonotypes and omits some of them. Here the sample spans about 150,000 clones, 70% to 90% being singletons. The V call is TRBV11-2, the J call TRBJ1-1; TRBD1 matches at 9 bases. This TCR derives from a woman aged 45-65 years with acute or convalescent COVID-19. The sequenced sample consisted of peripheral blood. The CDR3 nucleotides read TGTGCCAGCAGCCTGGGACAGGGAGGGAAAGCTTTCTTT. Translated: CASSLGQGGKAFF. Full variable domain (missing parts from reference TRBV11-2 and TRBJ1-1): EAGVAQSPRYKIIEKRQSVAFWCNPISGHATLYWYQQILGQGPKLLIQFQNNGVVDDSQLPKDRFSAERLKGVDSTLKIQPAKLEDSAVYLCASSLGQGGKAFFGQGTRLTVV.